The 2 T cell receptor beta chains below were found in one sample sequenced in a study of blood T cell repertoires in COVID-19. This table comes from immunoSEQ multiplex PCR, and its TCRdb copy is limited to in-frame clones, with some not included. The sample yields about 140,000 clones, 87% seen once. Sequenced material: PBMCs or T cells enriched from blood (not recorded which). The receptors derive from a man in his 60s who had recovered from COVID-19.

J is TRBJ2-7 and V is TRBV9, with D possibly matching TRBD2 (5 bases). The CDR3 loop spans 11 amino acids. Trimming shortened V by 7 bases and J by 7 bases, and 12 bases separated the two germline ends. CDR1 SGDLS and CDR2 YYNGEE come from the germline V gene. CDR3 in DNA: TGTGCCAGCCGGGGAGAAGGGGAGCAGTACTTC. It encodes CASRGEGEQYF.

This chain connects TRBV29-1 to TRBJ1-4; D not resolved. Germline V CDR1 and CDR2: SQVTM, ANQGSEA. This CDR3 spans 13 amino acids. V lost 7 bases and J lost 6, with 15 bases in between. CDR3 in amino acids: CSALGESDEKLFF. The CDR3 bases are TGCAGCGCCCTCGGGGAGTCGGATGAAAAACTGTTTTTT.